The 24 T cell receptor beta chains below were found in one sample sequenced in a study of OX40 agonist ivuxolimab in advanced cancers. Assay used: immunoSEQ multiplex PCR; TCRdb lists only in-frame clones, some missing. The table includes tens of thousands of clones, 65% to 85% detected once. The starting material was CD4+ or CD8+ T cells sorted from blood, obtained in a trial of the OX40 agonist ivuxolimab. The receptors shown here come from an adult with an advanced solid tumor such as melanoma, head and neck, liver or kidney cancer.

The V gene is TRBV5-1, the J gene TRBJ2-1, with 7 bases fitting TRBD2. The CDR3 sequence is 15 residues long. V lost 4 bases and J lost 12; bases outside the gene matches: 16. CDR1 is SGHRS, CDR2 YFSETQ, per germline. CDR3 in DNA: TGCGCCAGCAGCCTGTCTAGCGGCCCCGTAGTTCCGCAGTTCTTC. Protein product: CASSLSSGPVVPQFF.

V usage is TRBV7-9 and J usage is TRBJ2-1; 9 nucleotides align to TRBD2. The CDR3 loop spans 15 amino acids. Germline CDR1 SEHNR, CDR2 FQNEAQ (reference sequence). Trimming took 5 bases from V and 5 from J; bases not matched to a gene: 7. The CDR3, as DNA: TGTGCCAGCAGCCCGAGCGGGGGGTCCGACAATGAGCAGTTCTTC. It specifies CASSPSGGSDNEQFF.

This clone was seen more than once but under ten times. J is TRBJ2-1 and V is TRBV7-2; tentative D call: TRBD2 (5 bases). The V and J ends lost 2 bases and 0 bases respectively, with 8 bases between them. The CDR3 runs 15 residues. Germline-derived CDR1 and CDR2 are SGHTA and FQGNSA. CDR3 residues: CASSLTGSSYNEQFF. The CDR3, as DNA: TGTGCCAGCAGCTTAACGGGGAGCTCCTACAATGAGCAGTTCTTC.

V is TRBV14 and J is TRBJ1-2; 8 bases agree with TRBD1. The CDR3 extends over 15 amino acids. Germline CDR1 reads SGHDN; CDR2 reads FVKESK. V gave up 0 bases and J gave up 4 bases; unmatched junction bases: 4. CDR3 amino acids: CASSQDWDRLYGYTF. The CDR3 DNA sequence: TGTGCCAGCAGCCAAGATTGGGACAGGCTCTATGGCTACACCTTC.

This clone was picked up a small number of times. This chain joins TRBV27 and TRBJ1-1; D possibly corresponds to TRBD1 (5 bases). The CDR3 sequence is 15 residues long. V gave up 2 bases and J gave up 7 bases, with 17 bases separating them. Germline CDR1 MNHEY, CDR2 SMNVEV (reference sequence). CDR3 sequence reads: CASSLSSGGGVEAFF. CDR3 DNA: TGTGCCAGCAGTTTAAGTAGTGGGGGGGGAGTTGAAGCTTTCTTT.

The chain links TRBV15 to TRBJ2-1, with 7 nucleotides matching TRBD2. Germline trimming cut 10 bases from V and 9 bases from J; bases unmatched to any gene: 9. CDR1 and CDR2 from the germline V gene are LNHNV and YYDKDF (reference sequence). This CDR3 comprises 12 residues. The chain's CDR3 is CAIGLVGIEQFF. CDR3 sequence (DNA): TGTGCCATCGGACTAGTTGGGATTGAGCAGTTCTTC.

V and J are TRBV6-5 and TRBJ1-2; D is ambiguous. The CDR3 runs 16 residues. The germline V gene has CDR1 MNHEY and CDR2 SVGAGI. With 0 bases removed from V and 4 bases from J, the gap between germline ends came to 15 bases. As DNA, the CDR3 is TGTGCCAGCAGTTACTCTACTTTGAGCCGGCCCTATGGCTACACCTTC. Protein: CASSYSTLSRPYGYTF.

The rearrangement links TRBV4-1 to TRBJ2-1; 12 nucleotides agree with TRBD2. V was pared by 3 bases and J by 6 bases, with 0 bases of the junction left unmatched. CDR1 and CDR2 from the germline V gene are MGHRA and YSYEKL. The CDR3 contains 14 residues. This CDR3 reads CASSQGLAGNEQFF. The CDR3 bases are TGCGCCAGCAGCCAGGGACTAGCGGGCAATGAGCAGTTCTTC.

The chain couples TRBV7-9 to TRBJ2-7, with a weak D call TRBD1 (5 bases). Germline V gives CDR1 SEHNR, CDR2 FQNEAQ (reference sequence). V lost 2 bases and J 1 base, leaving 12 bases between the germline ends. The CDR3 is 15 amino acids. This chain's CDR3 is CASSLTGPVSYEQYF. The CDR3 nucleotides are TGTGCCAGCAGCTTAACAGGTCCCGTATCCTACGAGCAGTACTTC.

V usage is TRBV7-9 and J usage is TRBJ2-7, with 7 bases aligning to TRBD2. The CDR3 spans 11 residues. CDR1 is SEHNR and CDR2 is FQNEAQ in the germline V gene (reference sequence). Trimming removed 5 bases from V and 12 bases from J; junction bases left unmatched: 7. The CDR3 nucleotides read TGTGCCAGCAGCCCTTTGGGAGGGGCGTACTTC. It codes for CASSPLGGAYF.

The rearrangement uses TRBV5-4 and TRBJ2-1, with D possibly matching TRBD1 (5 bases). The CDR3 is 14 amino acids. The ends were cut back, 1 base at V and 3 bases at J, with 8 bases in the middle. The germline V gene encodes CDR1 SGHNT and CDR2 YYREEE (reference sequence). CDR3 sequence: CASSLSDSYNEQFF. For the CDR3, the DNA is TGTGCCAGCAGCTTGTCCGACAGCTACAATGAGCAGTTCTTC.

This clone occurred a few times. The chain has TRBV27 and TRBJ2-7; 7 nucleotides agree with TRBD2. Trimming took 7 bases from V and 0 from J; bases not matched to a gene: 9. Germline V CDR1 and CDR2: MNHEY, SMNVEV (reference sequence). CDR3 length: 15 residues. The CDR3 sequence: CASKVIGTNSYEQYF. In nucleotides, the CDR3 is TGTGCCAGCAAAGTAATCGGGACTAACTCCTACGAGCAGTACTTC.

This chain uses TRBV5-8 with TRBJ2-3; 13 nucleotides match TRBD2. V was pared by 0 bases and J by 4 bases, with 8 bases of the junction left unmatched. The CDR3 loop spans 18 amino acids. Germline values: CDR1 SGHTS, CDR2 YDEGEE. The CDR3 DNA is TGTGCCAGCAGCTTGGGTGGACTAGCGGGAGTACCAGCAGATACGCAGTATTTT. This gives the protein CASSLGGLAGVPADTQYF. The whole variable domain, remainder taken from reference TRBV5-8 and TRBJ2-3, is EAGVTQSPTHLIKTRGQQATLRCSPISGHTSVYWYQQALGLGLQFLLWYDEGEERNRGNFPPRFSGRQFPNYSSELNVNALELEDSALYLCASSLGGLAGVPADTQYFGPGTRLTVL.

The CDR3 here is CASSSRDRGYEKLFF. CDR3 nucleotide sequence: TGTGCCAGCAGTTCGCGGGACAGGGGGTACGAAAAACTGTTTTTT. This chain joins TRBV28 and TRBJ1-4; 11 bases agree with TRBD1. V shed 4 bases and J 8 bases; nucleotides not matched to a gene: 6. This CDR3 comprises 15 residues. Germline CDR1 reads MDHEN; CDR2 reads SYDVKM.

V and J are TRBV21-1 and TRBJ2-5. TRBV21-1 represents a pseudogene. This CDR3 has 14 residues. The CDR3 spells CASSIRGGQETQYF. DNA of the CDR3: TGTGCCAGCAGCATCAGGGGGGGCCAAGAGACCCAGTACTTC.

The gene calls are TRBV5-4 and TRBJ2-7; 7 bases agree with TRBD2. The CDR3 totals 14 residues. Germline lookup yields CDR1 SGHNT and CDR2 YYREEE (reference sequence). The ends lost 2 bases at V and 7 bases at J; junction bases unmatched: 9. Written as DNA, the CDR3 is TGTGCCAGCAGCTTAAGCGGGGTCCCGGGGGAGCAGTACTTC. Translation: CASSLSGVPGEQYF. Together with reference TRBV5-4 and TRBJ2-7, the CDR3 gives the full variable domain: ETGVTQSPTHLIKTRGQQVTLRCSSQSGHNTVSWYQQALGQGPQFIFQYYREEENGRGNFPPRFSGLQFPNYSSELNVNALELDDSALYLCASSLSGVPGEQYFGPGTRLTVT.

This rearrangement joins TRBV4-1 to TRBJ2-7; the match to TRBD1 covers 8 bases. The junction had 7 bases not matched to a gene; V was cut back by 3 bases and J by 6 bases. Per germline, CDR1 MGHRA and CDR2 YSYEKL. CDR3 length equals 14 residues. Here the CDR3 DNA reads TGCGCCAGCAGCCACTCGGGACAGGTACCCGAGCAGTACTTC. Amino acids: CASSHSGQVPEQYF.

The chain links TRBV18 to TRBJ2-1, with 7 bases aligning to TRBD2. This CDR3 has 15 residues. V trimming: 5 bases; J trimming: 0 bases; junction bases outside the gene matches: 4. Per the germline V gene, CDR1 is KGHSH and CDR2 is LQKENI. Here the CDR3 DNA reads TGTGCCAGCTCAGAGGGACTAAGCTCCTACAATGAGCAGTTCTTC. This sequence encodes CASSEGLSSYNEQFF.

The CDR3 is CASSLAANTEAFF. The CDR3, as DNA: TGTGCCAGCAGCTTGGCAGCGAACACTGAAGCTTTCTTT. The chain employs TRBV5-6 and TRBJ1-1; D is ambiguous. CDR1 is SGHDT and CDR2 is YYEEEE in the germline V gene. This CDR3 region has 13 residues. V was clipped by 0 bases and J by 1 base, with 4 bases between them.

The chain employs TRBV9 and TRBJ1-1; D is unclear. The germline V gene encodes CDR1 SGDLS and CDR2 YYNGEE. The CDR3 extends over 15 amino acids. Deletions cut 5 bases from V and 1 base from J, with 15 bases between. CDR3 in amino acids: CASRKLTGGNTEAFF. As DNA, the CDR3 is TGTGCCAGCAGAAAATTGACCGGAGGGAACACTGAAGCTTTCTTT.

The chain recombines TRBV9 with TRBJ1-1; maybe TRBD1 (5 bases). The V end was cut by 0 bases, the J end by 1 base, with 10 bases between. Germline V gene lookup returns CDR1 SGDLS and CDR2 YYNGEE. This CDR3 has 15 amino acids. The CDR3 is CASSVAGGSNTEAFF. For the CDR3, the DNA is TGTGCCAGCAGCGTAGCTGGGGGATCGAACACTGAAGCTTTCTTT.

The rearrangement joins TRBV28 to TRBJ2-5; D gene ambiguous. The CDR3 is made up of 11 amino acids. The germline V and J ends were trimmed by 4 bases and 5 bases, with 5 bases remaining between them. Germline V gives CDR1 MDHEN, CDR2 SYDVKM. The CDR3 DNA is TGTGCCAGCAGTTCCGAGGAGACCCAGTACTTC. Translation: CASSSEETQYF.

The CDR3 protein is CAISGTSGVYEQYF. CDR3 sequence (DNA): TGTGCCATCAGCGGGACTAGCGGAGTCTACGAGCAGTACTTC. The V and J genes are TRBV10-3 and TRBJ2-7, with 11 bases matching TRBD2. Germline V lookup: CDR1 ENHRY, CDR2 SYGVKD. The CDR3 runs 14 residues. With V trimmed by 6 bases and J by 3 bases, 4 bases remained unmatched.

The chain has TRBV6-6 and TRBJ2-7; TRBD2 matches 15 bases. The junction had 5 bases not matched to a gene; V was cut back by 5 bases and J by 3 bases. This CDR3 spans 16 amino acids. From germline, CDR1 is MNHNY and CDR2 SVGAGI (reference sequence). The CDR3 is CASSREGLAGGYEQYF. The CDR3 DNA is TGTGCCAGCAGTCGGGAGGGACTAGCGGGAGGCTACGAGCAGTACTTC.